These 7 T cell receptor beta chains were sequenced from one sample in a study of PD-1 blockade in classical Hodgkin lymphoma. Clones were read by immunoSEQ multiplex PCR, and TCRdb kept only the in-frame ones, dropping some. Of about 21,000 clones listed, about 63% were seen once; the top ten hold approximately 5.8%. There was relapse after autologous stem cell transplantation in every patient, and there was variation in brentuximab vedotin exposure. The material was peripheral blood mononuclear cells (PBMCs), obtained at baseline. Every receptor here comes from a human donor with classical Hodgkin lymphoma.

For this clone: Being one base from a much bigger clone, this may be a read error. V and J are TRBV29-1 and TRBJ1-1; D is possibly TRBD1 (6 bases). CDR3 size: 13 residues. Trimming shortened V by 4 bases and J by 1 base, and 10 bases separated the two germline ends. Germline V CDR1 and CDR2: SQVTM, ANQGSEA. Here the CDR3 reads CSVAGRGNTEAFF. CDR3 nucleotide sequence: TGCAGCGTTGCGGGCAGGGGGAACACTGAAGCTTTCTTT.

The genes are TRBV7-2 and TRBJ1-2, with 12 nucleotides matching TRBD1. After removal of 4 bases from V and 3 bases from J, the junction contained 6 bases not matched to a gene. The CDR3 has 16 residues. The germline gives CDR1 SGHTA, CDR2 FQGNSA. The CDR3 loop reads CASSSGGTGGDYGYTF. The CDR3, as DNA: TGTGCCAGCAGCTCGGGTGGGACAGGGGGCGACTATGGCTACACCTTC.

J is TRBJ1-1 and V is TRBV6-5; the match to TRBD1 covers 10 bases. The CDR3 is 14 amino acids. The germline CDR1 and CDR2 sequences are MNHEY and SVGAGI. V lost 5 bases to trimming and J lost 5 bases; unmatched junction nucleotides: 5. The CDR3 DNA reads as TGTGCCAGCAGTAGGACAGGGGGAGAGACTGAAGCTTTCTTT. Translation gives CASSRTGGETEAFF.

This clone was detected only a few times. The J gene is TRBJ2-7, the V gene TRBV7-2, with D perhaps matching TRBD1 or TRBD2 (5 bases each). The germline CDR1 and CDR2 sequences are SGHTA and FQGNSA. This CDR3 contains 14 residues. The germline V and J ends were trimmed by 3 bases and 5 bases, with 14 bases remaining between them. The CDR3 sequence: CASSFRDGLNEQYF. DNA for the CDR3: TGTGCCAGCAGCTTCCGGGACGGGTTGAACGAGCAGTACTTC.

J is TRBJ2-4 and V is TRBV18; D is uncertain. The germline CDR1 and CDR2 sequences are KGHSH and LQKENI. This CDR3 spans 17 amino acids. V was trimmed by 3 bases and J by 0 bases, leaving 15 bases between them. The chain's CDR3 is CASSPAARLIAKNIQYF. The CDR3 region has the DNA TGTGCCAGCTCACCTGCTGCGCGGCTAATAGCCAAAAACATTCAGTACTTC.

The chain carries TRBV4-3 and TRBJ2-5; D possibly corresponds to TRBD1 (6 bases). The CDR3 loop spans 15 amino acids. The ends were cut back, 4 bases at V and 1 base at J, with 13 bases in the middle. Per the germline V gene, CDR1 is LGHNA and CDR2 is YSLEER. CDR3 residues: CASSLDRSRQETQYF. The CDR3 nucleotides read TGCGCCAGCAGCCTAGACAGGTCTCGCCAAGAGACCCAGTACTTC.

The sample holds a few counts of this clone. The sample has other DNA sequences that encode this CDR3 too. J is TRBJ1-1 and V is TRBV5-4; no reliable D call. In germline, CDR1 is SGHNT, CDR2 YYREEE (reference sequence). The V end lost 5 bases, the J end lost 2 bases, and 7 bases lay between the germline ends. This CDR3 is 12 amino acids long. For the CDR3, the DNA is TGTGCCAGCAGTCATGATAACACTGAAGCTTTCTTT. This gives the protein CASSHDNTEAFF.